This record concerns one T cell receptor (beta chain) sequence. Original processing methods: Estimation of nucleated cell counts was performed using reference gene primer amplification. The data were produced by immunoSEQ multiplex PCR, yet TCRdb's version contains in-frame clones alone and is incomplete. That table gives V, J and clone size, and the DNA gave D and trimming. The sample lists 320,000 or so clones, about 85% occurring once. The V segment lost 5 bases and the J segment 2 bases; nucleotides outside the gene matches: 6. The CDR3 extends over 15 amino acids. Germline CDR1 is MNHEY and CDR2 is SMNVEV (reference sequence). The data stem from a study of blood T cell repertoires in COVID-19. For the study at large: The origin of the acute and convalescent COVID-19 samples was the United States, Italy and Spain.

Clinical history reported by participants formed the basis on which cohorts were assigned. This sequence was found in a woman aged 25 to 39 who had been exposed to COVID-19. Specimen: PBMCs or T cells enriched from blood (not recorded which). The gene calls are TRBV27 and TRBJ2-5; TRBD1 matches 9 bases. DNA for the CDR3: TGTGCCAGCAGTCCGGGACAGGGTGGTCAAGAGACCCAGTACTTC. This encodes CASSPGQGGQETQYF.